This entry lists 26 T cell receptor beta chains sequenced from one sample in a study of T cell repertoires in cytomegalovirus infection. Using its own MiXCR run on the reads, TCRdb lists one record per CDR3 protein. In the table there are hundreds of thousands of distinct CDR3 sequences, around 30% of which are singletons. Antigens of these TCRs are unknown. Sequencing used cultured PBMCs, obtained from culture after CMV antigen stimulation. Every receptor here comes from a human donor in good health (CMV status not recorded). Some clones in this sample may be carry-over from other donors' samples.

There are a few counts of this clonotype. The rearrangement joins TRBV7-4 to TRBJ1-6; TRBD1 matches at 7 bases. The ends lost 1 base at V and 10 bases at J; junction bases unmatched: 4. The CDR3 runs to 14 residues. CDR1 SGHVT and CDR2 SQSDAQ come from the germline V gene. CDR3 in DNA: TGTGCCAGCAGCTTAGGACAGGGAGACTCACCCCTCCACTTT. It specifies CASSLGQGDSPLHF. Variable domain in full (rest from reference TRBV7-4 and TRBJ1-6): GAGVSQSPRYKVAKRGRDVALRCDSISGHVTLYWYRQTLGQGSEVLTYSQSDAQRDKSGRPSGRFSAERPERSVSTLKIQRTEQGDSAVYLCASSLGQGDSPLHFGNGTRLTVT.

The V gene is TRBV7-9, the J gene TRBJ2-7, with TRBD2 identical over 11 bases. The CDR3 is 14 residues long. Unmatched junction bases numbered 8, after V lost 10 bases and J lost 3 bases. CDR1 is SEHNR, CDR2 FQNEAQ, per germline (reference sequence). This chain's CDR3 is CANRMGTSGYEQYF. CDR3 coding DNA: TGTGCCAACAGAATGGGGACTAGCGGCTACGAGCAGTACTTC.

The CDR3 DNA sequence: TGTGCCAGGTGGATGGGACTAGCGGGAACCTACGAGCAGTACTTC. It codes for CARWMGLAGTYEQYF. This chain connects TRBV7-9 to TRBJ2-7, with 13 bases lining up with TRBD2. The germline V gene encodes CDR1 SEHNR and CDR2 FQNEAQ (reference sequence). J gave up 2 bases and V 9 bases, and 7 bases lay outside the gene matches. CDR3 length: 15 amino acids.

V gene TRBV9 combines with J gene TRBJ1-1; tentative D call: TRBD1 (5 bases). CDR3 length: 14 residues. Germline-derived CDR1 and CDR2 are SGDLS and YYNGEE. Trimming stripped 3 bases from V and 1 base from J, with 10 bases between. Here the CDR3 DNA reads TGTGCCAGCAGCGCGGGTGGGGGGAACACTGAAGCTTTCTTT. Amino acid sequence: CASSAGGGNTEAFF.

CDR3 DNA sequence: TGTGCCAGCAGCTTGTTAAGGGACAGGGGCCACGAGCAGTACTTC. This sequence encodes CASSLLRDRGHEQYF. The chain recombines TRBV7-9 with TRBJ2-7; 10 bases are a match to TRBD1. CDR3 length: 15 residues. Looked up from germline, CDR1 is SEHNR and CDR2 is FQNEAQ (reference sequence). V lost 3 bases to trimming and J lost 5 bases; unmatched junction nucleotides: 7.

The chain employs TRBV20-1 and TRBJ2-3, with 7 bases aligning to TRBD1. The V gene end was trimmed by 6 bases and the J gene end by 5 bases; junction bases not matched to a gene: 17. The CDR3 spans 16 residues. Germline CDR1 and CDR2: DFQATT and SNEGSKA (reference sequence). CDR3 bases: TGCAGTGCGGAAGTAAGAGGGGGCGAGATTGAAGATACGCAGTATTTT. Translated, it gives CSAEVRGGEIEDTQYF.

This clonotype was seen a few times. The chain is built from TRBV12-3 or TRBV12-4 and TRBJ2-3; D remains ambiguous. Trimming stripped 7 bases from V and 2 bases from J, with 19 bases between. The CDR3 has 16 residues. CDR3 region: CASTTRQTPITDTQYF. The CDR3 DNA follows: TGTGCCAGCACCACCCGCCAAACCCCCATCACAGATACGCAGTATTTT.

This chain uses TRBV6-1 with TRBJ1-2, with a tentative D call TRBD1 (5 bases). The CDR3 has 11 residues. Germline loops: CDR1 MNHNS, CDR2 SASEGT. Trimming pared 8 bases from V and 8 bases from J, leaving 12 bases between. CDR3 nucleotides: TGTGCCAGCGGGGGATTAGGGGGCTACACCTTC. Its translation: CASGGLGGYTF.

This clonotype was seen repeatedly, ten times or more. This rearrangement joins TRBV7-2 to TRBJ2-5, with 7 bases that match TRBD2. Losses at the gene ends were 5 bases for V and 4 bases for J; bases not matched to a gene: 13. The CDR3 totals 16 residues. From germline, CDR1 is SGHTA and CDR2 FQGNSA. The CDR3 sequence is CASSLGGRLGLETQYF. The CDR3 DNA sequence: TGTGCCAGCAGCCTGGGAGGGCGGTTGGGTTTAGAGACCCAGTACTTC. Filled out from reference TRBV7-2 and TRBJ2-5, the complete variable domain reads GAGVSQSPSNKVTEKGKDVELRCDPISGHTALYWYRQSLGQGLEFLIYFQGNSAPDKSGLPSDRFSAERTGGSVSTLTIQRTQQEDSAVYLCASSLGGRLGLETQYFGPGTRLLVL.

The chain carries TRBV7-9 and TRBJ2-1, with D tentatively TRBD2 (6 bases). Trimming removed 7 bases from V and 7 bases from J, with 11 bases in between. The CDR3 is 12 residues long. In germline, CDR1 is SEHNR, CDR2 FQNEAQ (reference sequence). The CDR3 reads CASTVGGNEQFF. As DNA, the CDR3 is TGTGCCAGCACCGTCGGGGGAAATGAGCAGTTCTTC.

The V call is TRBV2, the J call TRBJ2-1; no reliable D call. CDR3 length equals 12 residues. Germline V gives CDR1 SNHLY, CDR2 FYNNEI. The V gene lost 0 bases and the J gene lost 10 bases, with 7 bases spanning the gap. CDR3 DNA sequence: TGTGCCAGCAGTGAAGCGCTTGGGGAGCAGTTCTTC. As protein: CASSEALGEQFF.

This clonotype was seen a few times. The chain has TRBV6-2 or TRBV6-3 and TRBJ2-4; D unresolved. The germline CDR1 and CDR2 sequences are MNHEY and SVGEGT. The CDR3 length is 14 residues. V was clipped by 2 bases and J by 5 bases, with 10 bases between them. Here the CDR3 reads CASSYQAIQNIQYF. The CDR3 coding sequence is TGTGCCAGCAGTTACCAGGCCATCCAAAACATTCAGTACTTC.

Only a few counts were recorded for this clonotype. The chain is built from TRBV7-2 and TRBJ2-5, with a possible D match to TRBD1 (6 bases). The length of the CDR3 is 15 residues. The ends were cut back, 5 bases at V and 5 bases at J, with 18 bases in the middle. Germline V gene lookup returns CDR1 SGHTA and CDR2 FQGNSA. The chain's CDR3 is CASSEQGGSQETQYF. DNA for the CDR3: TGTGCCAGCAGCGAACAGGGTGGGTCTCAGGAGACCCAGTACTTC.

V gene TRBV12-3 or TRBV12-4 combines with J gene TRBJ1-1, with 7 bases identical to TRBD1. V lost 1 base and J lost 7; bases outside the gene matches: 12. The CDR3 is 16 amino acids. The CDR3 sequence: CASSLDAGTVQFEAFF. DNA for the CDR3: TGTGCCAGCAGTTTAGACGCCGGGACAGTACAATTTGAAGCTTTCTTT.

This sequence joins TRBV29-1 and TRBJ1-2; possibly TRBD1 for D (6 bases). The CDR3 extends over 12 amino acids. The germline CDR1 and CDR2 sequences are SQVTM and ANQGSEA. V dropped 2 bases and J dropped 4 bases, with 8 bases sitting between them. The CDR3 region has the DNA TGCAGCGTTGAAAGGGGGGGCTATGGCTACACCTTC. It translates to CSVERGGYGYTF.

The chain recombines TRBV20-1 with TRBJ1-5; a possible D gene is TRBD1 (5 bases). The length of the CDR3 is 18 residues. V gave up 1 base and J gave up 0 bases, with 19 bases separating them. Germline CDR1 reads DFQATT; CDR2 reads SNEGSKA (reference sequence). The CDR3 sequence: CSARGPHTGEYSNQPQHF. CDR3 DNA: TGCAGTGCTAGAGGCCCCCACACAGGAGAGTATAGCAATCAGCCCCAGCATTTT.

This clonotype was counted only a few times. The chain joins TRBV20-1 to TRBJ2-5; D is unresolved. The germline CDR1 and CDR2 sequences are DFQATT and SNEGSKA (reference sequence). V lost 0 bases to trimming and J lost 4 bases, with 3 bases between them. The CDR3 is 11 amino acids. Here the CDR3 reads CSARDPETQYF. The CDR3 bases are TGCAGTGCTAGAGACCCAGAGACCCAGTACTTC.

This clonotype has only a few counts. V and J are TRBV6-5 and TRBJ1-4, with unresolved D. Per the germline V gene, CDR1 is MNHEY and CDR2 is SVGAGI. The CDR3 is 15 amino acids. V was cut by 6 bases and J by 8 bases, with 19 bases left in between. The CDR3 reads CASSRTDGRGEKLFF. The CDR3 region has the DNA TGTGCCAGCAGCAGGACGGACGGTCGGGGAGAAAAACTGTTTTTT.

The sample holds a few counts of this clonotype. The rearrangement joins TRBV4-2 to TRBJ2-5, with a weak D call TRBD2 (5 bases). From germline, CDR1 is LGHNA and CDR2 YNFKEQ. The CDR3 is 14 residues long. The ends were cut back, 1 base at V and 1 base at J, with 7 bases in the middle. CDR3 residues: CASSQGGLQETQYF. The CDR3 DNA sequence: TGTGCCAGCAGCCAAGGAGGACTCCAAGAGACCCAGTACTTC.

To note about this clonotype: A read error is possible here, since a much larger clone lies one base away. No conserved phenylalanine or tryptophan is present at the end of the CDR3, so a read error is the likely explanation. The CDR3 DNA reads as TGTGCCAGCAGCTTAGGTGCCGCCGGGGTGAACACTGAAGCTTTCTTA. It encodes CASSLGAAGVNTEAFL. The chain uses TRBV7-6 and TRBJ1-1; D remains unclear. V dropped 1 base and J dropped 0 bases, with 12 bases sitting between them. Looked up from germline, CDR1 is SGHVS and CDR2 is FNYEAQ. The CDR3 runs 16 residues.

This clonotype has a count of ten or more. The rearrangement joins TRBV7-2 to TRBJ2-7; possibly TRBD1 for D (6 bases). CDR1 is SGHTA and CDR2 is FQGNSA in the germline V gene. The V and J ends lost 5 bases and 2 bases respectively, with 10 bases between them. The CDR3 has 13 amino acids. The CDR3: CASSQGIAYEQYF. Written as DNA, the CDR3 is TGTGCCAGCAGCCAGGGGATTGCCTACGAGCAGTACTTC.

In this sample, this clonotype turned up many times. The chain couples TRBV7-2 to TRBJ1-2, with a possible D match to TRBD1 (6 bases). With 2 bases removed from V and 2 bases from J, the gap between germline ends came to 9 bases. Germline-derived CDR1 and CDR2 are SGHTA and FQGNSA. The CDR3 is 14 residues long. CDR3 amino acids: CASSLTDRNYGYTF. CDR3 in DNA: TGTGCCAGCAGCTTAACAGACAGGAACTATGGCTACACCTTC.

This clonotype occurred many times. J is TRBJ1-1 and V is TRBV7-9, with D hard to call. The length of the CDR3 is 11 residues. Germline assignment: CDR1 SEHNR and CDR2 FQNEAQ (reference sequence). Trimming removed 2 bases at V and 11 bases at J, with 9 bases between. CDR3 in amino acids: CASSLTTEAFF. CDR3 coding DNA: TGTGCCAGCAGCTTAACGACGGAGGCTTTCTTT.

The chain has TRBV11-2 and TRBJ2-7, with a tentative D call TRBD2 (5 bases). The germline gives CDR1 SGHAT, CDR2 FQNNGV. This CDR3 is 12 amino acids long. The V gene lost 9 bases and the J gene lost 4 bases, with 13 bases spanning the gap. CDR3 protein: CASFHGGYEQYF. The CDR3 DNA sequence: TGTGCCAGTTTCCATGGCGGGTACGAGCAGTACTTC.

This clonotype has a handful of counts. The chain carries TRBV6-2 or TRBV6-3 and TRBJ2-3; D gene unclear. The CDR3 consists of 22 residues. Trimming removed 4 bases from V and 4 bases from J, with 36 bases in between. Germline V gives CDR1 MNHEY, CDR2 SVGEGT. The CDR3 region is CASSSTEYKFRFPGLAPDTQYF. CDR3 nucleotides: TGTGCCAGCAGTTCCACGGAGTACAAGTTTCGGTTCCCAGGTCTCGCTCCAGATACGCAGTATTTT.

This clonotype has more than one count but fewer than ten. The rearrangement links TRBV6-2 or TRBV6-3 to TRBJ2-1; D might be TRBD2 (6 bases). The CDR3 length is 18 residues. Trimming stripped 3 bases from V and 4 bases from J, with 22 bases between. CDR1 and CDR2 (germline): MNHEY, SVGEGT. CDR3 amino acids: CASSYENLSGRGYNEQFF. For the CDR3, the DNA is TGTGCCAGCAGTTATGAAAACCTTAGCGGAAGGGGTTACAATGAGCAGTTCTTC.